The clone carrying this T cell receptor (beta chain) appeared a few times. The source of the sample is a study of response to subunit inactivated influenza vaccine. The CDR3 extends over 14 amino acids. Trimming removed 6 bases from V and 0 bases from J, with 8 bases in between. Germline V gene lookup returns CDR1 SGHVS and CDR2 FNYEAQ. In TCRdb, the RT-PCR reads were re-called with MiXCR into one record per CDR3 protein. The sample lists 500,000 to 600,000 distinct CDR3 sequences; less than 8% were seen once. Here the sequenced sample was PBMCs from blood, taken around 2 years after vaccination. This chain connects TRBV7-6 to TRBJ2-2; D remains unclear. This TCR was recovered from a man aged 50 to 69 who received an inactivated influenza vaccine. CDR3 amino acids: CASSQMANTGELFF. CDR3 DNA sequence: TGTGCCAGCAGTCAAATGGCGAACACCGGGGAGCTGTTTTTT.